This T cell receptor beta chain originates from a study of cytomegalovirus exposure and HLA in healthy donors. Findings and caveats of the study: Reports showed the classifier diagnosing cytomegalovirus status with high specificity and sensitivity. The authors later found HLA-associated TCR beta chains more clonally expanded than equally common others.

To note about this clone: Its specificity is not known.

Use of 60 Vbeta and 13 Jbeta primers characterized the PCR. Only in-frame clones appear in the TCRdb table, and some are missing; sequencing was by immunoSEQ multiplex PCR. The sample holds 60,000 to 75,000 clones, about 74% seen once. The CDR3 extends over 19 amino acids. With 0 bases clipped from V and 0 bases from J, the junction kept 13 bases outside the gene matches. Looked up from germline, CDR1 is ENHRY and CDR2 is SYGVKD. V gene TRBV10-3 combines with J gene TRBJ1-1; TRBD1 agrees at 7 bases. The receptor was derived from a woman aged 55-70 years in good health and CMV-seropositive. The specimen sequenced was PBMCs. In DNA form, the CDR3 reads TGTGCCATCAGTGAGTCGATAGCAGGGGGAAGCCGTATGAACACTGAAGCTTTCTTT. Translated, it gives CAISESIAGGSRMNTEAFF.